The 25 T cell receptor beta chains below were found in one sample sequenced in a study of T-cell memory formation after mild COVID-19. TCRdb re-called the 5' RACE reads through MiXCR, storing one row per CDR3 protein. The sample has approximately 270,000 distinct CDR3 sequences; roughly 17% are singletons. Sequencing input: PBMCs or a T cell subset sorted from them (not recorded which). These receptor sequences come from a man between 18 and 29 years old who had mild COVID-19 (a few samples of this study predate the infection). Cell type and time point are not known.

The chain joins TRBV13 to TRBJ2-3, with 8 bases matching TRBD1. With V trimmed by 5 bases and J by 4 bases, 11 bases remained unmatched. There are 16 residues in the CDR3. Germline V gives CDR1 PRHDT, CDR2 FYEKMQ (reference sequence). CDR3 loop: CASSLTGTGLSDTQYF. CDR3 DNA sequence: TGTGCCAGCAGCCTCACCGGGACAGGTCTTTCAGATACGCAGTATTTT.

This clonotype was recorded at least ten times. This chain links TRBV12-3 or TRBV12-4 with TRBJ2-5; 7 bases are shared with TRBD2. Trimming removed 3 bases from V and 4 bases from J; junction bases left unmatched: 2. The CDR3 spans 13 residues. The CDR3 here is CASSLRGLETQYF. The CDR3 DNA sequence: TGTGCCAGCAGTTTGCGGGGGTTAGAGACCCAGTACTTC.

This clonotype appeared a few times. As DNA, the CDR3 is TGCAGTGCTAGACCTCTGACAGGGAGGACGTCCTACAATGAGCAGTTCTTC. This codes for CSARPLTGRTSYNEQFF. This sequence joins TRBV20-1 and TRBJ2-1; weak D call: TRBD1 (7 bases). The CDR3 is 17 amino acids. Germline assignment: CDR1 DFQATT and CDR2 SNEGSKA (reference sequence). V lost 2 bases and J 1 base, leaving 18 bases between the germline ends.

This clonotype was seen only a few times. The V gene is TRBV6-2 or TRBV6-3, the J gene TRBJ2-1; 12 nucleotides match TRBD2. Trimming cost V 0 bases and J 4 bases; bases outside gene matches: 4. Germline V CDR1 and CDR2: MNHEY, SVGEGT. The CDR3 has 17 amino acids. The CDR3 coding sequence is TGTGCCAGCAGTTACTCGAAAACTAGCGGGGGGTACAATGAGCAGTTCTTC. Amino acid sequence: CASSYSKTSGGYNEQFF.

This clonotype was counted a few times. The chain links TRBV6-5 to TRBJ1-2, with D possibly TRBD1 on 5 matching bases. This CDR3 region has 14 residues. The germline V gene has CDR1 MNHEY and CDR2 SVGAGI. V dropped 6 bases and J dropped 4 bases, with 15 bases sitting between them. The CDR3, as DNA: TGTGCCAGCAGCTACCGACAGCCTCCCTATGGCTACACCTTC. Amino acids: CASSYRQPPYGYTF.

This chain joins TRBV27 and TRBJ2-3, with 7 bases aligning to TRBD2. The CDR3 contains 15 residues. Germline V CDR1 and CDR2: MNHEY, SMNVEV (reference sequence). V was pared by 6 bases and J by 8 bases, with 14 bases of the junction left unmatched. CDR3 amino acids: CASSPRGSGFGTQYF. The CDR3 nucleotides are TGTGCCAGCAGCCCCCGGGGTAGCGGGTTTGGTACGCAGTATTTT.

This clonotype has only a few counts. V gene TRBV5-5 combines with J gene TRBJ1-1; no firm D call. CDR3 size: 13 residues. The V end lost 0 bases, the J end lost 1 base, and 4 bases lay between the germline ends. Germline V gene lookup returns CDR1 SGHKS and CDR2 YYEKEE (reference sequence). CDR3 amino acids: CASSLEANTEAFF. The CDR3 DNA reads TGTGCCAGCAGCTTGGAGGCGAACACTGAAGCTTTCTTT. The whole variable domain, remainder taken from reference TRBV5-5 and TRBJ1-1, is DAGVTQSPTHLIKTRGQQVTLRCSPISGHKSVSWYQQVLGQGPQFIFQYYEKEERGRGNFPDRFSARQFPNYSSELNVNALLLGDSALYLCASSLEANTEAFFGQGTRLTVV.

This chain links TRBV15 with TRBJ2-7, with D possibly being TRBD1 or TRBD2 (5 bases each). CDR1 and CDR2 from the germline V gene are LNHNV and YYDKDF (reference sequence). The CDR3 contains 14 residues. The V end was cut by 6 bases, the J end by 2 bases, with 14 bases between. In DNA form, the CDR3 reads TGTGCCACCAGTCCGGGGCCGGGGACCTACGAGCAGTACTTC. Amino acids: CATSPGPGTYEQYF.

There are a few counts of this clonotype. The chain is built from TRBV3-1 and TRBJ2-1; TRBD2 might be the D (6 bases). Germline lookup yields CDR1 LGHDT and CDR2 YNNKEL (reference sequence). The CDR3 sequence is 14 residues long. Trimming pared 1 base from V and 6 bases from J, leaving 10 bases between. The DNA for the CDR3 is TGTGCCAGCAGCCAAGGGGAGGCGGGCAATGAGCAGTTCTTC. As protein: CASSQGEAGNEQFF.

J is TRBJ2-6 and V is TRBV4-1, with no clear D. CDR1 and CDR2 from the germline V gene are MGHRA and YSYEKL. CDR3 length equals 13 residues. The V and J ends lost 3 bases and 3 bases respectively, with 3 bases between them. This CDR3 reads CASSHFGANVLTF. Written as DNA, the CDR3 is TGCGCCAGCAGCCACTTTGGGGCCAACGTCCTGACTTTC.

This rearrangement joins TRBV10-3 to TRBJ2-7; D gene unclear. The CDR3 has 12 residues. CDR1 is ENHRY, CDR2 SYGVKD, per germline. Trimming removed 6 bases from V and 3 bases from J, with 9 bases in between. CDR3 sequence (DNA): TGTGCCATCAGCCCAGGTTACTACGAGCAGTACTTC. This encodes CAISPGYYEQYF.

This clonotype was observed a few times. The V gene is TRBV28, the J gene TRBJ2-5; D gene ambiguous. Germline values: CDR1 MDHEN, CDR2 SYDVKM. This CDR3 has 12 amino acids. V lost 7 bases and J lost 0, with 6 bases in between. As DNA, the CDR3 is TGTGCCAGCACCCCAGACCAAGAGACCCAGTACTTC. It is translated as CASTPDQETQYF.

The V gene is TRBV7-2, the J gene TRBJ1-1; 7 nucleotides agree with TRBD1. This CDR3 is built from 15 residues. The germline gives CDR1 SGHTA, CDR2 FQGNSA. V lost 5 bases to trimming and J lost 10 bases; unmatched junction nucleotides: 16. CDR3 coding DNA: TGTGCCAGCAGCGCCACCCGGGACAGCCAAAAGGGAGCTTTCTTT. Residues: CASSATRDSQKGAFF.

This clonotype was recorded many times. The J gene is TRBJ2-1, the V gene TRBV7-3, with D maybe TRBD1 (6 bases). Between the trimmed V and J ends, which lost 1 base and 3 bases, there was a span of 16 bases. Germline V CDR1 and CDR2: SGHTA, FQGTGA. CDR3 size: 17 residues. CDR3 sequence (DNA): TGTGCCAGCAGCTTAAAAGGGCAGGGGTCCCGCTACAATGAGCAGTTCTTC. It yields the protein CASSLKGQGSRYNEQFF.

This sequence joins TRBV27 and TRBJ1-1; D not certain. The CDR3 contains 14 residues. V was trimmed by 1 base and J by 11 bases, leaving 17 bases between them. CDR1 is MNHEY, CDR2 SMNVEV, per germline (reference sequence). In DNA form, the CDR3 reads TGTGCCAGCAGTTTATTACACGGGCCGGTGGAGGCTTTCTTT. As protein: CASSLLHGPVEAFF.

This clonotype was observed many times. The chain joins TRBV7-2 to TRBJ2-3, with no clear D. Germline CDR1 is SGHTA and CDR2 is FQGNSA. Trimming took 3 bases from V and 8 from J, leaving 9 bases between them. The CDR3 runs 12 residues. Written as DNA, the CDR3 is TGTGCCAGCAGCTTGTCTACTCCTACGCAGTATTTT. As protein: CASSLSTPTQYF. Filled out from reference TRBV7-2 and TRBJ2-3, the complete variable domain reads GAGVSQSPSNKVTEKGKDVELRCDPISGHTALYWYRQSLGQGLEFLIYFQGNSAPDKSGLPSDRFSAERTGGSVSTLTIQRTQQEDSAVYLCASSLSTPTQYFGPGTRLTVL.

The chain carries TRBV6-4 and TRBJ1-4; 8 positions agree with TRBD1. CDR3 length: 15 residues. The germline V gene encodes CDR1 MRHNA and CDR2 SNTAGT. V shed 4 bases and J 5 bases; nucleotides not matched to a gene: 6. The CDR3 DNA follows: TGTGCCAGCAGTGGAGATGACAGGGGAAATGAAAAACTGTTTTTT. Translated: CASSGDDRGNEKLFF.

J is TRBJ2-5 and V is TRBV25-1; D call uncertain. Germline-derived CDR1 and CDR2 are MGHDK and SYGVNS. V shed 2 bases and J shed 5 bases, with 12 bases lying between them. CDR3 size: 14 residues. CDR3 sequence reads: CASSENGAGETQYF. The CDR3 coding sequence is TGTGCCAGCAGTGAAAACGGCGCCGGGGAGACCCAGTACTTC.

This clonotype was observed a few times. The gene calls are TRBV6-2 or TRBV6-3 and TRBJ2-5; D perhaps matches TRBD2 (5 bases). This CDR3 region has 14 residues. Trimming removed 10 bases from V and 1 base from J, with 16 bases in between. From germline, CDR1 is MNHEY and CDR2 SVGEGT. The CDR3 DNA reads as TGTGCCACCCAGATGAACCTAGCCCAAGAGACCCAGTACTTC. It encodes CATQMNLAQETQYF.

This clonotype was seen ten or more times. This chain links TRBV28 with TRBJ2-4; D ambiguous. Germline CDR1 MDHEN, CDR2 SYDVKM. The V end lost 10 bases, the J end lost 0 bases, and 7 bases lay between the germline ends. This CDR3 has 12 residues. CDR3 DNA sequence: TGTGCCACCAGCTTAGCCAAAAACATTCAGTACTTC. This encodes CATSLAKNIQYF.

The table lists this clonotype with a few counts. A read error may account for a junction end that differs from germline. The gene calls are TRBV7-6 and TRBJ1-6, with a possible D match to TRBD1 (5 bases). The CDR3 length is 16 residues. CDR1 and CDR2 (germline): SGHVS, FNYEAQ. CDR3 in DNA: TGTGCCAGCAGCTTACTACCGAGGGGTTATAATTCACCCCACCACTTT. Encoded protein: CASSLLPRGYNSPHHF.

This clonotype was counted a few times. This chain links TRBV3-1 with TRBJ1-2; no reliable D call. Germline CDR1 is LGHDT and CDR2 is YNNKEL (reference sequence). Trimming left V 1 base short and J 3 bases short, with 9 bases between. The CDR3 is 14 residues long. CDR3 DNA: TGTGCCAGCAGCCAAGGAATGGCGGACTATGGCTACACCTTC. It translates to CASSQGMADYGYTF.

This clonotype occurred a few times. The V gene is TRBV27, the J gene TRBJ2-7, with D maybe TRBD2 (5 bases). The CDR3 is 13 residues long. Germline CDR1 MNHEY, CDR2 SMNVEV (reference sequence). The ends were cut back, 3 bases at V and 6 bases at J, with 12 bases in the middle. For the CDR3, the DNA is TGTGCCAGCAGTTTCCGGCGAGGGAGCGAGCAGTACGTC. Protein sequence: CASSFRRGSEQYV.

The rearrangement links TRBV10-3 to TRBJ2-7, with D perhaps TRBD2 (6 bases). V was cut by 6 bases and J by 3 bases, with 9 bases left in between. CDR1 and CDR2 (germline): ENHRY, SYGVKD. The CDR3 is 12 amino acids. DNA of the CDR3: TGTGCCATCAGCCCGGGGGACTACGAGCAGTACTTC. It translates to CAISPGDYEQYF.

This sequence joins TRBV6-2 or TRBV6-3 and TRBJ2-7, with 7 bases lining up with TRBD1. Germline V gene sequence: CDR1 MNHEY, CDR2 SVGEGT. This CDR3 is 15 amino acids long. V shed 5 bases and J 1 base; nucleotides not matched to a gene: 8. In DNA form, the CDR3 reads TGTGCCAGCAGTCGCCCTGGACAGGAGTCCTACGAGCAGTACGTC. This encodes CASSRPGQESYEQYV.